These 17 T cell receptor beta chains were sequenced from one sample in a study of identical twins. MiXCR was run by TCRdb on the 5' RACE reads, yielding one entry per CDR3 protein. The sample includes about 890,000 distinct CDR3 sequences, approximately 13% of them seen just once. The same specimen was also included in a second study, on yellow fever vaccine responses in identical twins.

Specimen: PBMCs. The receptors here all came from a woman younger than 35 in good health.

This clonotype has just a few counts. The chain joins TRBV6-1 to TRBJ1-2; maybe TRBD1 (6 bases). The CDR3 has 14 amino acids. Germline V gene sequence: CDR1 MNHNS, CDR2 SASEGT. Trimming took 5 bases from V and 8 from J, leaving 18 bases between them. CDR3 residues: CASSPMDSGTGYTF. Written as DNA, the CDR3 is TGTGCCAGCAGTCCGATGGACAGCGGAACGGGCTACACCTTC.

The J gene is TRBJ2-7, the V gene TRBV10-3; 9 nucleotides match TRBD2. The germline V gene has CDR1 ENHRY and CDR2 SYGVKD. The CDR3 is made up of 15 amino acids. With 4 bases clipped from V and 7 bases from J, the junction kept 11 bases outside the gene matches. The DNA for the CDR3 is TGTGCCATCAGTGTCGGGAGTAGCGGGAGCTTTGAGCAGTACTTC. Residues: CAISVGSSGSFEQYF.

The chain has TRBV28 and TRBJ2-3; D remains unclear. CDR3 size: 15 residues. Germline loops: CDR1 MDHEN, CDR2 SYDVKM. With 3 bases removed from V and 1 base from J, the gap between germline ends came to 11 bases. CDR3 coding DNA: TGTGCCAGCAGTTTCCCCAGCCGTGGCACAGATACGCAGTATTTT. The encoded protein is CASSFPSRGTDTQYF. The whole variable domain, filled in from reference TRBV28 and TRBJ2-3, reads DVKVTQSSRYLVKRTGEKVFLECVQDMDHENMFWYRQDPGLGLRLIYFSYDVKMKEKGDIPEGYSVSREKKERFSLILESASTNQTSMYLCASSFPSRGTDTQYFGPGTRLTVL.

V usage is TRBV10-3 and J usage is TRBJ1-5, with TRBD1 matching 7 bases. Germline V gene sequence: CDR1 ENHRY, CDR2 SYGVKD. V was pared by 11 bases and J by 1 base, with 8 bases of the junction left unmatched. This CDR3 is built from 14 residues. DNA for the CDR3: TGTGCCTCCACCACAGGGGACAGCAATCAGCCCCAGCATTTT. This codes for CASTTGDSNQPQHF.

The chain joins TRBV28 to TRBJ2-7, with D maybe TRBD1 (5 bases). In germline, CDR1 is MDHEN, CDR2 SYDVKM. This CDR3 has 14 residues. Trimming took 6 bases from V and 0 from J, leaving 12 bases between them. As DNA, the CDR3 is TGTGCCAGCAGCCCCCCAGGGCCCTCCTACGAGCAGTACTTC. This encodes CASSPPGPSYEQYF.

The chain links TRBV27 to TRBJ1-2; 7 positions agree with TRBD1. The CDR3 is 13 residues long. The ends lost 6 bases at V and 4 bases at J; junction bases unmatched: 5. Germline loops: CDR1 MNHEY, CDR2 SMNVEV (reference sequence). The DNA for the CDR3 is TGTGCCAGCAGACAGGGGTTGGGCTATGGCTACACCTTC. This sequence encodes CASRQGLGYGYTF.

The chain uses TRBV19 and TRBJ1-3, with D perhaps matching TRBD1 (5 bases). Looked up from germline, CDR1 is LNHDA and CDR2 is SQIVND (reference sequence). CDR3 length: 15 residues. Trimming cost V 5 bases and J 2 bases, with 13 bases left between them. CDR3 in amino acids: CASSQGGSAGNTIYF. The DNA for the CDR3 is TGTGCCAGTAGTCAGGGTGGTAGTGCTGGAAACACCATATATTTT.

This clonotype was seen more than once but under ten times. The V gene is TRBV20-1, the J gene TRBJ2-7; TRBD1 is a possible D gene (5 bases). The CDR3 sequence is 12 residues long. Germline V lookup: CDR1 DFQATT, CDR2 SNEGSKA (reference sequence). With 5 bases removed from V and 3 bases from J, the gap between germline ends came to 11 bases. CDR3 amino acids: CSAPLTDYEQYF. CDR3 coding DNA: TGCAGTGCTCCCCTGACAGACTACGAGCAGTACTTC.

V usage is TRBV20-1 and J usage is TRBJ2-5; tentatively, D is TRBD1 or TRBD2 (6 bases each). Germline CDR1 is DFQATT and CDR2 is SNEGSKA (reference sequence). The CDR3 has 14 amino acids. Between the trimmed V and J ends, which lost 0 bases and 5 bases, there was a span of 13 bases. The chain's CDR3 is CSARDYTGAETQYF. CDR3 sequence (DNA): TGCAGTGCTAGAGATTATACGGGGGCGGAGACCCAGTACTTC.

This clonotype has more than one count but fewer than ten. This rearrangement joins TRBV19 to TRBJ2-1; 9 bases are shared with TRBD2. The CDR3 sequence is 15 residues long. Per the germline V gene, CDR1 is LNHDA and CDR2 is SQIVND (reference sequence). After removal of 3 bases from V and 8 bases from J, the junction contained 8 bases not matched to a gene. In DNA form, the CDR3 reads TGTGCCAGTAGTATTTTAGCGGGAGTGGGCGATGAGCAGTTCTTC. This sequence encodes CASSILAGVGDEQFF. Complete variable domain (other parts from reference TRBV19 and TRBJ2-1): DGGITQSPKYLFRKEGQNVTLSCEQNLNHDAMYWYRQDPGQGLRLIYYSQIVNDFQKGDIAEGYSVSREKKESFPLTVTSAQKNPTAFYLCASSILAGVGDEQFFGPGTRLTVL.

At least ten counts were recorded for this clonotype. The rearrangement links TRBV7-6 to TRBJ2-1; no clear D. The CDR3 contains 18 residues. Trimming took 2 bases from V and 6 from J, leaving 23 bases between them. The germline V gene encodes CDR1 SGHVS and CDR2 FNYEAQ. This chain's CDR3 is CASSLRSLVGFKANEQFF. For the CDR3, the DNA is TGTGCCAGCAGCTTAAGGTCGTTAGTCGGTTTTAAGGCCAATGAGCAGTTCTTC.

V gene TRBV10-3 combines with J gene TRBJ2-3; D is perhaps TRBD1 (6 bases). Germline CDR1 reads ENHRY; CDR2 reads SYGVKD. Trimming left V 2 bases short and J 1 base short, with 13 bases between. The CDR3 consists of 16 residues. CDR3 DNA sequence: TGTGCCATCAGTGAGCGCGGACAGCCTGGCACAGATACGCAGTATTTT. It specifies CAISERGQPGTDTQYF.

This clonotype was recorded a few times. The chain links TRBV4-1 to TRBJ2-3; D call uncertain. V was cut by 0 bases and J by 12 bases, with 7 bases left in between. CDR1 is MGHRA and CDR2 is YSYEKL in the germline V gene. The CDR3 runs to 11 residues. CDR3 nucleotides: TGCGCCAGCAGCCAAGAGGAGCTCCAGTATTTT. Amino acid sequence: CASSQEELQYF.

The genes are TRBV25-1 and TRBJ2-1; 11 nucleotides line up with TRBD1. CDR3 length: 15 amino acids. In germline, CDR1 is MGHDK, CDR2 SYGVNS. The V gene end was trimmed by 3 bases and the J gene end by 7 bases; junction bases not matched to a gene: 5. CDR3 DNA: TGTGCCAGCAGTGAGGACAGGGGGCGTGAGAATGAGCAGTTCTTC. Protein product: CASSEDRGRENEQFF.

The chain employs TRBV5-6 and TRBJ2-1; D is possibly TRBD1 or TRBD2 (5 bases each). Trimming shortened V by 3 bases and J by 6 bases, and 13 bases separated the two germline ends. Germline V CDR1 and CDR2: SGHDT, YYEEEE. The CDR3 sequence is 14 residues long. CDR3 nucleotide sequence: TGTGCCAGCAGCTGGGACGACGGTTTCAATGAGCAGTTCTTC. It yields the protein CASSWDDGFNEQFF.

This clonotype showed up just a few times. The V and J genes are TRBV4-1 and TRBJ2-7; D is undetermined. Trimming left V 2 bases short and J 2 bases short, with 7 bases between. This CDR3 is built from 13 residues. Germline V CDR1 and CDR2: MGHRA, YSYEKL. CDR3 in DNA: TGCGCCAGCAGCCAACGGGTAACCTACGAGCAGTACGTC. Protein product: CASSQRVTYEQYV.

This sequence joins TRBV4-1 and TRBJ2-7, with 8 bases fitting TRBD1. The CDR3 is 16 residues long. CDR1 MGHRA and CDR2 YSYEKL come from the germline V gene. V lost 0 bases and J lost 7; bases outside the gene matches: 11. The CDR3 nucleotides read TGCGCCAGCAGCCAAGAAGTAGGGGACAGGTTTGGAGAGCAGTACTTC. This gives the protein CASSQEVGDRFGEQYF.